This T cell receptor (beta chain) was captured in a study of blood T cell repertoires in COVID-19. For the study at large: Sources were T cells, B-cell-depleted T cells, or PBMCs; the material itself was cDNA or gDNA.

The CDR3 contains 14 residues. V lost 2 bases to trimming and J lost 0 bases, with 7 bases between them. The germline CDR1 and CDR2 sequences are SGDLS and YYNGEE. Generated by immunoSEQ multiplex PCR, the TCRdb table keeps only in-frame clones and is missing some. The sample gives 60,000 to 90,000 clones, more than 60% of which show up once; around 21% is in the top ten. The sample comprised peripheral blood. This sequence was found in a man between 60 and 70 years old with acute or convalescent COVID-19. This chain links TRBV9 with TRBJ2-3; unclear D gene. CDR3 bases: TGTGCCAGCAGCGTTGCAGTTAGCACAGATACGCAGTATTTT. Its protein is CASSVAVSTDTQYF.